What follows are 21 T cell receptor beta chains derived from one specimen sequenced in a study of early T cells in non-severe SARS-CoV-2 infection. TCRdb re-analysed the 5' RACE reads in MiXCR, keeping a single row per CDR3 protein. The table records around 70,000 distinct CDR3 sequences, 9% to 15% of them present only once. Material for sequencing was whole blood. Every receptor here comes from an adult who was a healthcare worker with PCR-confirmed SARS-CoV-2 infection or an uninfected control (not recorded which).

V and J are TRBV29-1 and TRBJ1-1; the D gene is possibly TRBD1 (6 bases). The CDR3 length is 12 residues. Trimming left V 4 bases short and J 4 bases short, with 10 bases between. From germline, CDR1 is SQVTM and CDR2 ANQGSEA. CDR3 residues: CSVVGGTTEAFF. Written as DNA, the CDR3 is TGCAGCGTTGTCGGGGGCACCACTGAAGCTTTCTTT.

This clonotype has a handful of counts. V usage is TRBV7-9 and J usage is TRBJ2-2; TRBD1 might be the D (5 bases). V was shortened by 4 bases and J by 6 bases, with 9 bases between the two germline ends. Germline CDR1 and CDR2: SEHNR and FQNEAQ (reference sequence). This CDR3 contains 13 residues. The CDR3 loop is CASSSQGPGELFF. CDR3 bases: TGTGCCAGCAGCTCCCAGGGTCCCGGGGAGCTGTTTTTT.

This clonotype was recorded a few times. The chain links TRBV7-7 to TRBJ2-1, with a weak D call TRBD1 (6 bases). V was clipped by 8 bases and J by 9 bases, with 26 bases between them. This CDR3 is built from 16 residues. Germline V gives CDR1 SSHAT, CDR2 FNYEAQ (reference sequence). The DNA for the CDR3 is TGTGCCAGCTCCCGCGTGGGGGCTAAGGGTCAGGGTGAGCAGTTCTTC. Translation: CASSRVGAKGQGEQFF.

This clonotype was seen repeatedly, ten times or more. V and J are TRBV20-1 and TRBJ2-3, with D possibly being TRBD1 or TRBD2 (5 bases each). The germline V gene has CDR1 DFQATT and CDR2 SNEGSKA (reference sequence). This CDR3 contains 13 residues. Trimming shortened V by 6 bases and J by 1 base, and 11 bases separated the two germline ends. The DNA of the CDR3 is TGCAGTGCCCCTCGAGGGGGCACAGATACGCAGTATTTT. Protein product: CSAPRGGTDTQYF.

This chain's CDR3 is CASSLQGLAPYNEQFF. The CDR3 bases are TGTGCCAGCAGCCTGCAGGGACTAGCGCCTTACAATGAGCAGTTCTTC. This chain connects TRBV7-3 to TRBJ2-1, with 10 bases that match TRBD2. CDR3 size: 16 residues. The ends lost 5 bases at V and 4 bases at J; junction bases unmatched: 8. Germline CDR1 is SGHTA and CDR2 is FQGTGA.

The V and J genes are TRBV3-1 and TRBJ2-7; D unresolved. Germline V gives CDR1 LGHDT, CDR2 YNNKEL (reference sequence). V lost 4 bases and J 3 bases, leaving 22 bases between the germline ends. CDR3 size: 17 residues. DNA for the CDR3: TGTGCCAGCAGCCGACTCGCCGGCCCGGAACCGAACTACGAGCAGTACTTC. Its translation: CASSRLAGPEPNYEQYF.

This sequence joins TRBV30 and TRBJ2-7; 10 nucleotides match TRBD1. Unmatched junction bases numbered 11, after V lost 3 bases and J lost 6 bases. Germline CDR1 and CDR2: GTSNPN and SVGIG (reference sequence). The CDR3 loop spans 15 amino acids. CDR3 nucleotide sequence: TGTGCCTGGAGGAGAAAAGACAGGGGGCTAAGCGAGCAGTACTTC. This sequence encodes CAWRRKDRGLSEQYF.

This clonotype was detected ten times or more. The chain couples TRBV20-1 to TRBJ2-1; unclear D gene. Germline V gene data show CDR1 as DFQATT and CDR2 as SNEGSKA (reference sequence). The CDR3 covers 14 residues. V lost 6 bases and J lost 0, with 12 bases in between. The CDR3 DNA reads as TGCAGTGCCCGTTCGATGAGCTCCTACAATGAGCAGTTCTTC. This codes for CSARSMSSYNEQFF.

This clonotype appeared a few times. The rearrangement joins TRBV5-1 to TRBJ2-2, with D unresolved. The CDR3 is 14 amino acids. The V gene's germline CDR1 is SGHRS and CDR2 YFSETQ. V was shortened by 4 bases and J by 10 bases, with 17 bases between the two germline ends. Written as DNA, the CDR3 is TGCGCCAGCAGCCCTGGGATTCTCCCCGAGGAGCTGTTTTTT. It translates to CASSPGILPEELFF.

This clonotype was observed at least ten times. This chain uses TRBV7-6 with TRBJ2-7; a possible D gene is TRBD1 (7 bases). This CDR3 is built from 14 residues. Germline-derived CDR1 and CDR2 are SGHVS and FNYEAQ. The ends were cut back, 1 base at V and 6 bases at J, with 13 bases in the middle. The DNA of the CDR3 is TGTGCCAGCAGCTTAGTCGCTCAGGGGGGCGAGCAGTACTTC. Translated, it gives CASSLVAQGGEQYF.

The rearrangement joins TRBV29-1 to TRBJ2-5; a possible D gene is TRBD1 (5 bases). The CDR3 loop spans 11 amino acids. CDR1 SQVTM and CDR2 ANQGSEA come from the germline V gene. V lost 7 bases, J lost 4 bases, and 10 bases lay in between. CDR3 region: CSAYRGETQYF. The CDR3 DNA reads TGCAGCGCCTATAGGGGAGAGACCCAGTACTTC.

The rearrangement uses TRBV11-2 and TRBJ1-1; the D gene is possibly TRBD1 (5 bases). This CDR3 has 14 amino acids. Trimming left V 5 bases short and J 2 bases short, with 12 bases between. Germline CDR1 SGHAT, CDR2 FQNNGV. The CDR3 region is CASSRGALNTEAFF. In nucleotides, the CDR3 is TGTGCCAGCAGCCGAGGGGCCCTTAACACTGAAGCTTTCTTT.

This clonotype was counted only a few times. V gene TRBV29-1 combines with J gene TRBJ1-1; D is undetermined. This CDR3 comprises 11 residues. V was trimmed by 5 bases and J by 1 base, leaving 5 bases between them. Germline loops: CDR1 SQVTM, CDR2 ANQGSEA. CDR3 bases: TGCAGCGTTCACAGGAACACTGAAGCTTTCTTT. It specifies CSVHRNTEAFF.

This clonotype was detected ten times or more. The rearrangement uses TRBV5-1 and TRBJ2-1, with D possibly TRBD1 on 5 matching bases. The CDR3 length is 17 residues. V was trimmed by 0 bases and J by 0 bases, leaving 13 bases between them. Per the germline V gene, CDR1 is SGHRS and CDR2 is YFSETQ. CDR3 nucleotides: TGCGCCAGCAGCTTGGGGGGCACGGCGAGCTCCTACAATGAGCAGTTCTTC. Residues: CASSLGGTASSYNEQFF.

This clonotype was counted only a few times. This chain uses TRBV29-1 with TRBJ2-2; D is ambiguous. Deletions cut 6 bases from V and 6 bases from J, with 17 bases between. CDR3 size: 14 residues. The germline gives CDR1 SQVTM, CDR2 ANQGSEA. The CDR3 loop is CSVEPAGSPGELFF. The DNA for the CDR3 is TGCAGCGTGGAGCCCGCAGGAAGCCCCGGGGAGCTGTTTTTT.

This clonotype came up many times. The chain recombines TRBV7-9 with TRBJ2-7, with D maybe TRBD2 (5 bases). V dropped 5 bases and J dropped 2 bases, with 10 bases sitting between them. This CDR3 region has 13 residues. Germline assignment: CDR1 SEHNR and CDR2 FQNEAQ (reference sequence). CDR3 sequence (DNA): TGTGCCAGCAGCGTCGGAGGTCCCTACGAGCAGTACTTC. Translation gives CASSVGGPYEQYF.

The rearrangement joins TRBV7-6 to TRBJ2-1, with a tentative D call TRBD2 (5 bases). Germline V gives CDR1 SGHVS, CDR2 FNYEAQ. The CDR3 length is 13 residues. Trimming stripped 5 bases from V and 5 bases from J, with 10 bases between. Here the CDR3 DNA reads TGTGCCAGCAGCGGAGGTTTCCACAATGAGCAGTTCTTC. This gives the protein CASSGGFHNEQFF.

This clonotype was seen only once. J is TRBJ2-7 and V is TRBV10-3; 7 bases line up with TRBD1. Germline CDR1 reads ENHRY; CDR2 reads SYGVKD. The CDR3 runs 12 residues. After removal of 4 bases from V and 4 bases from J, the junction contained 1 base not matched to a gene. The CDR3 DNA reads as TGTGCCATCAGTGGACAGGGTTACGAGCAGTACTTC. This sequence encodes CAISGQGYEQYF.

This clonotype was seen many times. The rearrangement uses TRBV11-3 and TRBJ1-6, with 9 nucleotides matching TRBD1. Per germline, CDR1 SGHNT and CDR2 YENEEA. Trimming took 6 bases from V and 9 from J; bases not matched to a gene: 3. The CDR3 has 13 residues. The DNA for the CDR3 is TGTGCCAGCAGTCGGGACAGGGCTTCACCCCTCCACTTT. This codes for CASSRDRASPLHF.

The chain has TRBV21-1 and TRBJ2-1; the D call of TRBD2 is as the table states it, not checked on the DNA. TRBV21-1 is a recognized pseudogene. The CDR3 loop spans 19 amino acids. CDR3 sequence: CASSEGLAGGMSSYNEQFF. In DNA form, the CDR3 reads TGTGCCAGCAGCGAGGGACTAGCGGGAGGCATGAGCTCCTACAATGAGCAGTTCTTC.

In its sample, this clonotype was seen a few times. The genes are TRBV28 and TRBJ2-5; 10 bases fit TRBD1. V trimming: 7 bases; J trimming: 6 bases; junction bases outside the gene matches: 14. The CDR3 has 16 amino acids. Germline values: CDR1 MDHEN, CDR2 SYDVKM. CDR3 coding DNA: TGTGCCAGCAACTCACCGTCCGGGACAGGGGAGAAGACCCAGTACTTC. This sequence encodes CASNSPSGTGEKTQYF.